This TCR beta chain was recorded in a study of shared clonotypes between healthy human individuals. Study-wide findings and caveats: Naive subsets generally exceeded memory subsets in estimated richness. Few donors restricted represented genetic and exposure-history diversity.

Sequencing was performed with immunoSEQ multiplex PCR; in TCRdb, only in-frame clones are kept and a portion is missing. The sample consists of about 380,000 clones, roughly 96% of them appearing once. For this clone: Its antigen is not known.

Sequencing was carried out using memory CD8+ T cells sorted from blood. Subset noted: CD45RO+ cells pooled with CCR7-negative TemRA cells. The sequence was obtained from a man aged 25-45 years in good health.

CDR3 coding DNA: TGTGCCAGCAGTTTGGAGCGGGGGCACAATGAGCAGTTCTTC. Amino acid sequence: CASSLERGHNEQFF. This chain connects TRBV27 to TRBJ2-1; TRBD2 agrees at 8 bases. The V gene's germline CDR1 is MNHEY and CDR2 SMNVEV (reference sequence). This CDR3 is 14 amino acids long. Trimming at V came to 3 bases and at J to 5 bases, leaving 3 bases not matched to a gene.